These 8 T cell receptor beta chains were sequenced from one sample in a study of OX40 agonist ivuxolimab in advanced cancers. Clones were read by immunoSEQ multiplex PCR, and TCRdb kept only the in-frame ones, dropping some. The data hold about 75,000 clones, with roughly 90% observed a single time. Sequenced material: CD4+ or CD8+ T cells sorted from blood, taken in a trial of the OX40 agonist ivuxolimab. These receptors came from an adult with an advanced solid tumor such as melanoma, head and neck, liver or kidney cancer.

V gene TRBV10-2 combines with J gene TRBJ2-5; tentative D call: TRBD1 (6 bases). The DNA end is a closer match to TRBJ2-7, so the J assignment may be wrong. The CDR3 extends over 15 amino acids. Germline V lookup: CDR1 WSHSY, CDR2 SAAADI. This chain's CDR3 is CASKSRGRGVYEQYF. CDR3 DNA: TGCGCCAGCAAAAGCCGCGGCAGGGGTGTCTACGAGCAGTACTTC.

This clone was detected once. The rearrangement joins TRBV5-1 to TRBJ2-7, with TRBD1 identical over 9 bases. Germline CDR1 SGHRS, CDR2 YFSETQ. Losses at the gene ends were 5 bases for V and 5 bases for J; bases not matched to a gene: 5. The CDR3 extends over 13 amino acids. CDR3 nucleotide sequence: TGCGCCAGCAGTCGGGACAGGGTGAACGAGCAGTACTTC. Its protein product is CASSRDRVNEQYF.

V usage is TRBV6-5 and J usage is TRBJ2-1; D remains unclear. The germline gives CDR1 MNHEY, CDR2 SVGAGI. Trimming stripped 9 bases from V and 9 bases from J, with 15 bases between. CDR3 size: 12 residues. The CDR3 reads CASKRAPLEQFF. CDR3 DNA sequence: TGTGCCAGTAAAAGGGCCCCCCTTGAGCAGTTCTTC.

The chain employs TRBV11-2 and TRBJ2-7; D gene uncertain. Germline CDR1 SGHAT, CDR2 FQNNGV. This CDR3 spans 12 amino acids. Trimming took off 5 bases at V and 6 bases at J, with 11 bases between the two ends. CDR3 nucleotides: TGTGCCAGCAGCCACCCGCCGGGCGAGCAGTACTTC. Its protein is CASSHPPGEQYF.

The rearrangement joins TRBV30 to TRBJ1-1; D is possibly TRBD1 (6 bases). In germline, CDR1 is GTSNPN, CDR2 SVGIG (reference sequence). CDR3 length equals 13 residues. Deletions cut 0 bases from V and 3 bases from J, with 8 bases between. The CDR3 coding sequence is TGTGCCTGGAGTGTACAGGGATACACTGAAGCTTTCTTT. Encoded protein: CAWSVQGYTEAFF.

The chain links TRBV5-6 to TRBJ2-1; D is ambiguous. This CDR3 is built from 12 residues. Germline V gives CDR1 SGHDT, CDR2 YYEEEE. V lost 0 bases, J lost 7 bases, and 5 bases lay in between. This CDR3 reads CASSLVSNEQFF. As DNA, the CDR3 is TGTGCCAGCAGCTTGGTCTCGAATGAGCAGTTCTTC.

The CDR3 bases are TGTGCCAGTAGTCTACCGGGACAGGGAGGCAATGAGCAGTTCTTC. It is translated as CASSLPGQGGNEQFF. The chain joins TRBV19 to TRBJ2-1, with TRBD1 matching 9 bases. V shed 5 bases and J 6 bases; nucleotides not matched to a gene: 8. CDR3 length: 15 amino acids. In germline, CDR1 is LNHDA, CDR2 SQIVND (reference sequence).

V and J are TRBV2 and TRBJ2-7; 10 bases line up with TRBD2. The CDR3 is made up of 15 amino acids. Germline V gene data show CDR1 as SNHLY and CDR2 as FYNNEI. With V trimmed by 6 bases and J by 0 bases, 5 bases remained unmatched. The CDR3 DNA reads TGTGCCAGCAGGACGACTAGCGGGTTCTCCTACGAGCAGTACTTC. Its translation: CASRTTSGFSYEQYF. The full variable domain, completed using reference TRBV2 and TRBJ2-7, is EPEVTQTPSHQVTQMGQEVILRCVPISNHLYFYWYRQILGQKVEFLVSFYNNEISEKSEIFDDQFSVERPDGSNFTLKIRSTKLEDSAMYFCASRTTSGFSYEQYFGPGTRLTVT.